Below, 2 T cell receptor beta chains from the same sample are listed, as sequenced in a study of T cells expressing NK-cell markers. Reanalyzing the 5' RACE reads, TCRdb keeps one entry per CDR3 protein, without DNA. The listing contains some 440,000 distinct CDR3 sequences. The sequenced material came from blood T cells: a sorted CD56 or NKG2C T cell subset, CD4+ or CD8+ T cells, or bulk PBMC T cells (not recorded which). The receptors stem from a woman in her forties or fifties in good health.

The chain's CDR3 is CASSFLPAGADTQYF. This chain uses TRBV9 with TRBJ2-3; as DNA is missing, the TRBD2 call by TCRdb cannot be tested. The V gene's germline CDR1 is SGDLS and CDR2 YYNGEE. The CDR3 has 15 residues.

This chain connects TRBV20-1 to TRBJ1-2. CDR3 length: 13 residues. CDR1 DFQATT and CDR2 SNEGSKA come from the germline V gene (reference sequence). CDR3: CSARDPEIYGYTF.